This T cell receptor beta chain was sequenced during a study of T-cell reconstitution after alpha-beta-depleted transplantation in children. Preparation of the TCRbeta library involved a method that used unique molecular identifiers. Each CDR3 protein gets one entry after TCRdb re-called the PCR reads with MiXCR. The data contain about 230,000 distinct CDR3 sequences, under 9.5% of them singletons. Per germline, CDR1 MNHEY and CDR2 SMNVEV (reference sequence). The V end was cut by 7 bases, the J end by 8 bases, with 12 bases between. The CDR3 loop spans 12 amino acids. This clonotype was seen just once.

The chain joins TRBV27 to TRBJ2-1; tentative D call: TRBD1 (5 bases). The sequencing here drew on PBMCs from the stem cell graft donor, taken from the stem cell graft. The receptor's source is a human donor who donated a stem cell graft to a child with acute lymphoblastic leukemia. CDR3 residues: CASKSGSDEQFF. The CDR3 coding sequence is TGTGCCAGCAAGTCAGGGTCGGATGAGCAGTTCTTC.